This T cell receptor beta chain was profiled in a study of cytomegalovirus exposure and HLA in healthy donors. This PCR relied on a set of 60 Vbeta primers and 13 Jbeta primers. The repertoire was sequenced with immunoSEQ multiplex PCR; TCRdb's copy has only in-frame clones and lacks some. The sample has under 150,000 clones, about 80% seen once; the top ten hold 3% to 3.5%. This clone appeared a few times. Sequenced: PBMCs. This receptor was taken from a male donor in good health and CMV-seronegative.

The CDR3 DNA reads TGTGCCTGGAGTACCGGGACTAGGGGTGAAGAGACCCAGTACTTC. Translated, it gives CAWSTGTRGEETQYF. The chain joins TRBV30 to TRBJ2-5, with TRBD2 identical over 8 bases. With V trimmed by 2 bases and J by 3 bases, 8 bases remained unmatched. The CDR3 sequence is 15 residues long. Germline values: CDR1 GTSNPN, CDR2 SVGIG (reference sequence).